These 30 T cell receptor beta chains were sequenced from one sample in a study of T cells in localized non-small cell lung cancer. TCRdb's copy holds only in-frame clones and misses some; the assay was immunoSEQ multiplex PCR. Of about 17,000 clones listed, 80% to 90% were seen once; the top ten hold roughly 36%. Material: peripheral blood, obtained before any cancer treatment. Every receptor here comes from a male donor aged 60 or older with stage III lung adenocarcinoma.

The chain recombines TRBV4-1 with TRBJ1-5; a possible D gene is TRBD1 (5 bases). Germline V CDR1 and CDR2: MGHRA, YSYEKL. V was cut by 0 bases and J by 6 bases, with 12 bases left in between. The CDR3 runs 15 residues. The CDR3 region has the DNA TGCGCCAGCAGCCAAGATCGTCAGGGTAGTCAGCCCCAGCATTTT. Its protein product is CASSQDRQGSQPQHF.

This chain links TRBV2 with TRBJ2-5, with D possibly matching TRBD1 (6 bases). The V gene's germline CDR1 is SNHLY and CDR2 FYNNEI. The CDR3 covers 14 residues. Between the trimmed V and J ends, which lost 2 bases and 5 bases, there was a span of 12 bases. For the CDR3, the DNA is TGTGCCAGCAGTGAACAGGGGTGGTTCGAGACCCAGTACTTC. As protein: CASSEQGWFETQYF.

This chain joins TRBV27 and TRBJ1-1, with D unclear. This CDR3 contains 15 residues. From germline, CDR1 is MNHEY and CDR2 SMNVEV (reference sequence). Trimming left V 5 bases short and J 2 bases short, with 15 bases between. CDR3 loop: CASSASGRANTEAFF. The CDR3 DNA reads TGTGCCAGCAGTGCCTCGGGGAGGGCCAACACTGAAGCTTTCTTT.

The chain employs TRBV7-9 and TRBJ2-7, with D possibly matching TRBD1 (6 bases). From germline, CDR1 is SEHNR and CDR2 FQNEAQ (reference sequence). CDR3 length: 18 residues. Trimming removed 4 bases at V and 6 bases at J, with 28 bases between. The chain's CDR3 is CASSYLGTRGHGAFEQYF. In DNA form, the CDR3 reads TGTGCCAGCAGCTACTTAGGTACCCGGGGACACGGGGCTTTCGAGCAGTACTTC.

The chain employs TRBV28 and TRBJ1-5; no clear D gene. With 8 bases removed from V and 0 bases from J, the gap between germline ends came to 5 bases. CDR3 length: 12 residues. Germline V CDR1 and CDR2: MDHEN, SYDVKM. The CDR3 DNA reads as TGTGCCAGCCTTTATAGCAATCAGCCCCAGCATTTT. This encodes CASLYSNQPQHF. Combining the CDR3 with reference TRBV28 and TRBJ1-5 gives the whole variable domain DVKVTQSSRYLVKRTGEKVFLECVQDMDHENMFWYRQDPGLGLRLIYFSYDVKMKEKGDIPEGYSVSREKKERFSLILESASTNQTSMYLCASLYSNQPQHFGDGTRLSIL.

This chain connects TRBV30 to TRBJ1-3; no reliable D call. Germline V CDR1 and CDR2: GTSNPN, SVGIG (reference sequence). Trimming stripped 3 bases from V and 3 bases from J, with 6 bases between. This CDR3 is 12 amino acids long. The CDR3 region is CAWSLVGNTIYF. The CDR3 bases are TGTGCCTGGAGCCTCGTTGGAAACACCATATATTTT.

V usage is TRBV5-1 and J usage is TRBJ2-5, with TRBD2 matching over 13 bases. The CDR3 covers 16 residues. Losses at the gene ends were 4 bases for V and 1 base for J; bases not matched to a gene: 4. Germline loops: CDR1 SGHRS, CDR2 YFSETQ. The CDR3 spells CASSPRLAGGQETQYF. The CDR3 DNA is TGCGCCAGCAGCCCGCGACTAGCGGGGGGCCAAGAGACCCAGTACTTC.

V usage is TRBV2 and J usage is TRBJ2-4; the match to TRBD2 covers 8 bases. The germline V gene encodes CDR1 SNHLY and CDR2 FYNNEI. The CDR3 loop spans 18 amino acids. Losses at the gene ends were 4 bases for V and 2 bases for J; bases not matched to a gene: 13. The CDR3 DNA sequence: TGTGCCAGCAGTGTCGTCGGGGGGGCCGAAGGGTCCAAAAACATTCAGTACTTC. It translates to CASSVVGGAEGSKNIQYF. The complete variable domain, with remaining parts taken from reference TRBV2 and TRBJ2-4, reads EPEVTQTPSHQVTQMGQEVILRCVPISNHLYFYWYRQILGQKVEFLVSFYNNEISEKSEIFDDQFSVERPDGSNFTLKIRSTKLEDSAMYFCASSVVGGAEGSKNIQYFGAGTRLSVL.

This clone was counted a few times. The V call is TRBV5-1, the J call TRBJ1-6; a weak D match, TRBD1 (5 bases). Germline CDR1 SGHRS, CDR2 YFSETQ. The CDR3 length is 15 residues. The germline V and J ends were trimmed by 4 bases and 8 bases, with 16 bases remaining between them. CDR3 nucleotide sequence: TGCGCCAGCAGCCCTAGACAGAACCGGGATTCACCCCTCCACTTT. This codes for CASSPRQNRDSPLHF.

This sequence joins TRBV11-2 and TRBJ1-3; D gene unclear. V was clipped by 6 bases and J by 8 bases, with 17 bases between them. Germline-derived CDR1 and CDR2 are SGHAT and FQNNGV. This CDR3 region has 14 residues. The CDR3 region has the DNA TGTGCCAGCAGTAAGAGAGGGAAGTCAGACACCATATATTTT. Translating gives CASSKRGKSDTIYF.

CDR3 sequence reads: CASSKGMPGELFF. The CDR3 DNA is TGTGCCAGTAGTAAGGGGATGCCCGGGGAGCTGTTTTTT. The chain has TRBV19 and TRBJ2-2; a weak D match, TRBD1 (5 bases). The CDR3 sequence is 13 residues long. The germline V gene encodes CDR1 LNHDA and CDR2 SQIVND (reference sequence). V was pared by 4 bases and J by 6 bases, with 9 bases between.

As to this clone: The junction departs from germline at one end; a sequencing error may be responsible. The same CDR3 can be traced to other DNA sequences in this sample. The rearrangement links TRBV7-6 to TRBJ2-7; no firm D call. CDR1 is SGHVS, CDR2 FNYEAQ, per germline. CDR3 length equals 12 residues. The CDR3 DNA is TGCGCCAGCAGCCCGTTGGGCTACGAGCAGTACTTC. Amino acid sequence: CASSPLGYEQYF. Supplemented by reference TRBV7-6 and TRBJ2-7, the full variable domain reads GAGVSQSPRYKVTKRGQDVALRCDPISGHVSLYWYRQALGQGPEFLTYFNYEAQQDKSGLPNDRFSAERPEGSISTLTIQRTEQRDSAMYRCASSPLGYEQYFGPGTRLTVT.

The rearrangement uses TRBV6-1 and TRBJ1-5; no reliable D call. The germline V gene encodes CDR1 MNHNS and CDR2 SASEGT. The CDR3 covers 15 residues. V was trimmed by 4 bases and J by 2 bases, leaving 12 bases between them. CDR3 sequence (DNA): TGTGCCAGCAGTGTCCTAGGGTCGGGCAATCAGCCCCAGCATTTT. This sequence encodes CASSVLGSGNQPQHF.

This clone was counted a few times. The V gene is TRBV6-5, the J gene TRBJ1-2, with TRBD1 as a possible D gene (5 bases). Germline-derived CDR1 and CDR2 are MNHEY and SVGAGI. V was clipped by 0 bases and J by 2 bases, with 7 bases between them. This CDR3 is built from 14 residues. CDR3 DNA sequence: TGTGCCAGCAGTTACTCAGCAGGGAACTATGGCTACACCTTC. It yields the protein CASSYSAGNYGYTF.

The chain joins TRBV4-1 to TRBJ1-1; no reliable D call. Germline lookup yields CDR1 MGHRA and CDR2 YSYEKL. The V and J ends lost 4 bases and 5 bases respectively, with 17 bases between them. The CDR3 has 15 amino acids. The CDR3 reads CASSLHEDLGTEAFF. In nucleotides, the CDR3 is TGCGCCAGCAGCCTTCACGAGGACTTGGGGACTGAAGCTTTCTTT.

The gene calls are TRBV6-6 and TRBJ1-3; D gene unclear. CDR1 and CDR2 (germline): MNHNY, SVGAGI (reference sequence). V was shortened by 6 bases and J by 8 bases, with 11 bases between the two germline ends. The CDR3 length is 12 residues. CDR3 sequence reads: CASRSYGDTIYF. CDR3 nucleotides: TGTGCCAGCAGATCCTATGGGGACACCATATATTTT.

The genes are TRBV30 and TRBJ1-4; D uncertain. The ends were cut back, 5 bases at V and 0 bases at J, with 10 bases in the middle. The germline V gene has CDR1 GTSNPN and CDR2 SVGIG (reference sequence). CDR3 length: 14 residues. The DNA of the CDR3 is TGTGCCTGGGGCATAGATGCAACTAATGAAAAACTGTTTTTT. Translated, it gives CAWGIDATNEKLFF.

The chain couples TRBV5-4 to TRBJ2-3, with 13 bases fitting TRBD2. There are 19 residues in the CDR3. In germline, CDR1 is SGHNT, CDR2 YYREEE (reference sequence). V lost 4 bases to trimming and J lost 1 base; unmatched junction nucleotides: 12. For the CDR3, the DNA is TGTGCCAGCAGCCCTACTAGCGGGGGGGCGGGGTTCGGCACAGATACGCAGTATTTT. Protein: CASSPTSGGAGFGTDTQYF.

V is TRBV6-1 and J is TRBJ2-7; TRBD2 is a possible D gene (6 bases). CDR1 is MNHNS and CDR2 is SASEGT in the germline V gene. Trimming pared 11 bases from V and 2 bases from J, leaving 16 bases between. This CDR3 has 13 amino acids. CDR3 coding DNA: TGTGCCTCTAAATTCTCGGGGGCCTACGAGCAGTACTTC. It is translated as CASKFSGAYEQYF.

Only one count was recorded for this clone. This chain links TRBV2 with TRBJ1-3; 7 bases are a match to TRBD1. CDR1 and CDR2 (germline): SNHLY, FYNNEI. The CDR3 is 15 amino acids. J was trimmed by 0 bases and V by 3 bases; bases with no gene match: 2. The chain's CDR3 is CASSEGQLSGNTIYF. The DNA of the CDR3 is TGTGCCAGCAGTGAGGGACAGCTCTCTGGAAACACCATATATTTT.

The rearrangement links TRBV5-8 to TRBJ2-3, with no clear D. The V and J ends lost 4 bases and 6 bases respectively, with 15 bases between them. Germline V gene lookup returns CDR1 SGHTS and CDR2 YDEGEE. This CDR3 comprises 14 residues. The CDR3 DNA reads TGTGCCAGCAGCCCGGGTCTCATACGGGATACGCAGTATTTT. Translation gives CASSPGLIRDTQYF.

In DNA form, the CDR3 reads TGTGCCAGCAGGCCGACAGGGGATAATGAAAAACTGTTTTTT. As protein: CASRPTGDNEKLFF. This chain links TRBV6-5 with TRBJ1-4; 8 bases fit TRBD1. This CDR3 contains 14 residues. Germline V gene sequence: CDR1 MNHEY, CDR2 SVGAGI. The V gene end was trimmed by 6 bases and the J gene end by 4 bases; junction bases not matched to a gene: 4.

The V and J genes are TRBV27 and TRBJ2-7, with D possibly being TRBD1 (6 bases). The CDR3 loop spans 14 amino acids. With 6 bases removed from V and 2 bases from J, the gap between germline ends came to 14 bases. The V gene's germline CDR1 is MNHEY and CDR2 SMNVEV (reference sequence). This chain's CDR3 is CASSLDRNTYEQYF. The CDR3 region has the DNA TGTGCCAGCAGCTTGGACAGAAACACCTACGAGCAGTACTTC.

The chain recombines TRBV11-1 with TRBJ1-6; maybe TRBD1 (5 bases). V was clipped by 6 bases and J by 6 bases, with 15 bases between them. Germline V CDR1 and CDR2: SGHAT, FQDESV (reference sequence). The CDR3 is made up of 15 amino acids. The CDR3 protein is CASRHERGGNSPLHF. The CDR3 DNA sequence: TGTGCCAGCAGACATGAGAGGGGCGGTAATTCACCCCTCCACTTT. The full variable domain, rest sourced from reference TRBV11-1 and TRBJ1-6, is EAEVAQSPRYKITEKSQAVAFWCDPISGHATLYWYRQILGQGPELLVQFQDESVVDDSQLPKDRFSAERLKGVDSTLKIQPAELGDSAMYLCASRHERGGNSPLHFGNGTRLTVT.

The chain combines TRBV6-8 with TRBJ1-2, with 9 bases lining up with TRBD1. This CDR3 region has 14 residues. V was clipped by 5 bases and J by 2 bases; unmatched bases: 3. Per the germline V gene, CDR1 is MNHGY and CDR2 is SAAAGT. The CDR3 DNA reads TGTGCCAGCAGTACGGGACAGGGAAACTATGGCTACACCTTC. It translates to CASSTGQGNYGYTF.

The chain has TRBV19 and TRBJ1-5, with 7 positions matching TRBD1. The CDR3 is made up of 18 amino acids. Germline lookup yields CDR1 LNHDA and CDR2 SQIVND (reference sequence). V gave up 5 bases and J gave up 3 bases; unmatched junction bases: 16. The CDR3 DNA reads TGTGCCAGTAGTCCCTACGTGGGACAGAGCCGCCCCAATCAGCCCCAGCATTTT. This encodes CASSPYVGQSRPNQPQHF.

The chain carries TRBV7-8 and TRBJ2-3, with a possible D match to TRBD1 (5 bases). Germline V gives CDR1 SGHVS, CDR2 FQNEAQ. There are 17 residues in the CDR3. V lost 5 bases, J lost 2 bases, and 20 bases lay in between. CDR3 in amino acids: CASSTIGHAVNTDTQYF. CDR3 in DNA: TGTGCCAGCAGCACTATTGGACACGCCGTTAACACAGATACGCAGTATTTT. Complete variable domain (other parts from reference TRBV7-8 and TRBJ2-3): GAGVSQSPRYKVAKRGQDVALRCDPISGHVSLFWYQQALGQGPEFLTYFQNEAQLDKSGLPSDRFFAERPEGSVSTLKIQRTQQEDSAVYLCASSTIGHAVNTDTQYFGPGTRLTVL.

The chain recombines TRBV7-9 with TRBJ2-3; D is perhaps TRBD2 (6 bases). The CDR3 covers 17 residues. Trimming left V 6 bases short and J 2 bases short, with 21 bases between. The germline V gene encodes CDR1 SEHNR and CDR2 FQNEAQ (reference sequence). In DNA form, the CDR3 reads TGTGCCAGCAGTCGCTTCCGGGACTTAGGCCACACAGATACGCAGTATTTT. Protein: CASSRFRDLGHTDTQYF.

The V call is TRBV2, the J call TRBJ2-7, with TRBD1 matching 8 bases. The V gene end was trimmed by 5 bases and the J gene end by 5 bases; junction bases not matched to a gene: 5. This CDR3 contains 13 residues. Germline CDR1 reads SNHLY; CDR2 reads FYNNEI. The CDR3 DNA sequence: TGTGCCAGCAGTCCAGACAGGGGCCACGAGCAGTACTTC. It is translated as CASSPDRGHEQYF.

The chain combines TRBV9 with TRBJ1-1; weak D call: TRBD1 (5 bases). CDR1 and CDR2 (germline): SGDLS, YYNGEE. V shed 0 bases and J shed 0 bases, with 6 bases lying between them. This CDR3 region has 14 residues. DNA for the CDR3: TGTGCCAGCAGCGTAGGGGGGATGAACACTGAAGCTTTCTTT. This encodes CASSVGGMNTEAFF.